These 27 T cell receptor beta chains share one sample of origin, sequenced in a study of blood T cell repertoires in COVID-19. Sequencing used immunoSEQ multiplex PCR; TCRdb keeps in-frame clones, though not all of them. This table has over 250,000 clones, approximately 86% appearing once. Sequencing input: PBMCs or T cells enriched from blood (not recorded which). Receptors were obtained from a woman aged 18-29 years who had recovered from COVID-19.

The chain joins TRBV5-1 to TRBJ2-7; TRBD1 matches 9 bases. The ends lost 3 bases at V and 6 bases at J; junction bases unmatched: 7. In germline, CDR1 is SGHRS, CDR2 YFSETQ. CDR3 length: 14 amino acids. In DNA form, the CDR3 reads TGCGCCAGCAGCTGGGGGGGACAGGGACCCGAGCAGTACTTC. Translating it yields CASSWGGQGPEQYF. Using reference TRBV5-1 and TRBJ2-7 for the parts outside the CDR3, the full variable domain is KAGVTQTPRYLIKTRGQQVTLSCSPISGHRSVSWYQQTPGQGLQFLFEYFSETQRNKGNFPGRFSGRQFSNSRSEMNVSTLELGDSALYLCASSWGGQGPEQYFGPGTRLTVT.

V usage is TRBV12-3 or TRBV12-4 and J usage is TRBJ1-2, with D possibly matching TRBD1 (5 bases). This CDR3 region has 12 residues. Trimming removed 3 bases at V and 6 bases at J, with 8 bases between. This CDR3 is CASSLARDGYTF. In nucleotides, the CDR3 is TGTGCCAGCAGTTTGGCCAGGGATGGCTACACCTTC.

The CDR3 DNA reads as TGTGCCTGGAGTGAAATCGGGACTAGCGATGAGCAGTTCTTC. Protein product: CAWSEIGTSDEQFF. The V gene is TRBV30, the J gene TRBJ2-1, with TRBD2 matching over 10 bases. CDR3 length: 14 amino acids. The trim removed 1 base at V and 8 bases at J, leaving 5 bases unmatched. Germline assignment: CDR1 GTSNPN and CDR2 SVGIG (reference sequence).

V usage is TRBV10-3 and J usage is TRBJ1-1; D uncertain. Trimming took 1 base from V and 10 from J, leaving 10 bases between them. Per the germline V gene, CDR1 is ENHRY and CDR2 is SYGVKD. The CDR3 runs to 12 residues. The CDR3 sequence: CAISEWQAGAFF. For the CDR3, the DNA is TGTGCCATCAGTGAGTGGCAGGCGGGAGCTTTCTTT.

This clone came up a few times. The same CDR3 also results from other DNA sequences found in this sample. This rearrangement joins TRBV27 to TRBJ1-2, with D perhaps TRBD1 (5 bases). Germline CDR1 and CDR2: MNHEY and SMNVEV (reference sequence). The CDR3 runs 13 residues. The V end was cut by 3 bases, the J end by 8 bases, with 13 bases between. CDR3 loop: CASSLGQGGGYTF. The CDR3 coding sequence is TGTGCCAGCAGTTTGGGGCAGGGAGGCGGCTACACCTTC.

This sequence joins TRBV5-5 and TRBJ2-1; 11 positions agree with TRBD2. The junction had 5 bases not matched to a gene; V was cut back by 0 bases and J by 6 bases. From germline, CDR1 is SGHKS and CDR2 YYEKEE (reference sequence). CDR3 size: 16 residues. Here the CDR3 reads CASSLAGLAASNEQFF. The CDR3 DNA sequence: TGTGCCAGCAGCTTGGCGGGACTAGCGGCCTCCAATGAGCAGTTCTTC.

This chain uses TRBV5-4 with TRBJ2-7; D is unclear. This CDR3 comprises 14 residues. With 4 bases removed from V and 2 bases from J, the gap between germline ends came to 13 bases. Germline V CDR1 and CDR2: SGHNT, YYREEE (reference sequence). This CDR3 reads CASSAFGLPYEQYF. The CDR3 region has the DNA TGTGCCAGCAGCGCATTTGGGCTGCCCTACGAGCAGTACTTC.

The rearrangement joins TRBV27 to TRBJ1-2; weak D call: TRBD1 (5 bases). CDR1 and CDR2 from the germline V gene are MNHEY and SMNVEV (reference sequence). The V and J ends lost 6 bases and 3 bases respectively, with 11 bases between them. CDR3 length equals 13 residues. CDR3 loop: CASSLGGYYGYTF. As DNA, the CDR3 is TGTGCCAGCAGCCTGGGGGGATACTATGGCTACACCTTC.

The CDR3 loop reads CASSVGTGEAFF. In nucleotides, the CDR3 is TGTGCCAGCAGCGTAGGGACAGGTGAAGCTTTCTTT. V and J are TRBV9 and TRBJ1-1, with TRBD1 matching over 7 bases. CDR1 is SGDLS, CDR2 YYNGEE, per germline. The CDR3 extends over 12 amino acids. Trimming removed 0 bases from V and 7 bases from J; junction bases left unmatched: 0.

To note about this clone: At one end, the junction sequence differs from germline, possibly due to a read error. Other nucleotide sequences in the sample specify the same CDR3. The V and J genes are TRBV29-1 and TRBJ2-6; TRBD1 matches 11 bases. CDR3 length: 15 residues. Looked up from germline, CDR1 is SQVTM and CDR2 is ANQGSEA. CDR3 sequence (DNA): TGTAGCGTTGTGGGACAGGGGGCTGGGGCCAACGTCCTGACTTTC. It specifies CSVVGQGAGANVLTF. The full variable domain, in which reference TRBV29-1 and TRBJ2-6 provide the parts outside the CDR3, is SAVISQKPSRDICQRGTSLTIQCQVDSQVTMMFWYRQQPGQSLTLIATANQGSEATYESGFVIDKFPISRPNLTFSTLTVSNMSPEDSSIYLCSVVGQGAGANVLTFGAGSRLTVL.

The rearrangement uses TRBV10-3 and TRBJ1-2; D possibly corresponds to TRBD1 (5 bases). This CDR3 is 15 amino acids long. CDR1 is ENHRY, CDR2 SYGVKD, per germline. Trimming pared 6 bases from V and 0 bases from J, leaving 14 bases between. DNA of the CDR3: TGTGCCATCAGGCTAACAGACAGTCCTAACTATGGCTACACCTTC. It yields the protein CAIRLTDSPNYGYTF.

The V call is TRBV27, the J call TRBJ1-6; 8 nucleotides align to TRBD1. Germline V gives CDR1 MNHEY, CDR2 SMNVEV (reference sequence). After removal of 2 bases from V and 5 bases from J, the junction contained 20 bases not matched to a gene. The CDR3 contains 21 residues. DNA of the CDR3: TGTGCCAGCAGTTTAAGGGCAGGGGGCGGATTTAATTACCGAGATAATTCACCCCTCCACTTT. This codes for CASSLRAGGGFNYRDNSPLHF.

The chain employs TRBV30 and TRBJ1-2; TRBD1 is a possible D gene (5 bases). V was cut by 0 bases and J by 8 bases, with 16 bases left in between. The CDR3 is made up of 14 amino acids. Germline V gene data show CDR1 as GTSNPN and CDR2 as SVGIG (reference sequence). CDR3 sequence: CAWSVNGRAGGYTF. In nucleotides, the CDR3 is TGTGCCTGGAGTGTAAATGGCAGGGCTGGAGGCTACACCTTC. The whole variable domain, filled in from reference TRBV30 and TRBJ1-2, reads SQTIHQWPATLVQPVGSPLSLECTVEGTSNPNLYWYRQAAGRGLQLLFYSVGIGQISSEVPQNLSASRPQDRQFILSSKKLLLSDSGFYLCAWSVNGRAGGYTFGSGTRLTVV.

V usage is TRBV5-6 and J usage is TRBJ2-3; D might be TRBD2 (6 bases). Germline V gene data show CDR1 as SGHDT and CDR2 as YYEEEE. This CDR3 comprises 14 residues. Trimming cost V 5 bases and J 1 base, with 11 bases left between them. CDR3 in amino acids: CASSLPGGTDTQYF. The CDR3 bases are TGTGCCAGCAGTTTACCGGGGGGCACAGATACGCAGTATTTT.

The rearrangement links TRBV29-1 to TRBJ1-1; 9 bases are a match to TRBD1. This CDR3 is built from 13 residues. With 7 bases clipped from V and 7 bases from J, the junction kept 10 bases outside the gene matches. Germline assignment: CDR1 SQVTM and CDR2 ANQGSEA. The CDR3 nucleotides read TGCAGCGCCGCGTTGACAGGGGGGGGTGAAGCTTTCTTT. Translated, it gives CSAALTGGGEAFF.

The CDR3, as DNA: TGTGCCAGCAGCCCCAACATCCAATACAATGAGCAGTTCTTC. Its translation: CASSPNIQYNEQFF. The chain joins TRBV7-3 to TRBJ2-1, with unresolved D. The CDR3 is 14 residues long. CDR1 is SGHTA, CDR2 FQGTGA, per germline. V lost 5 bases, J lost 4 bases, and 12 bases lay in between.

The J gene is TRBJ2-3, the V gene TRBV7-7; TRBD1 matches at 8 bases. The V gene's germline CDR1 is SSHAT and CDR2 FNYEAQ (reference sequence). Trimming cost V 0 bases and J 2 bases; bases outside gene matches: 1. CDR3 size: 15 residues. The CDR3 protein is CASSLATGVTDTQYF. The CDR3 nucleotides read TGTGCCAGCAGCTTAGCGACAGGGGTCACAGATACGCAGTATTTT.

The chain is built from TRBV12-3 or TRBV12-4 and TRBJ1-1; D gene uncertain. This CDR3 contains 13 residues. Trimming removed 6 bases at V and 14 bases at J, with 22 bases between. The chain's CDR3 is CASSHTEGLTDFF. The DNA for the CDR3 is TGTGCCAGCAGCCACACGGAGGGCTTAACGGACTTCTTT.

Only a few counts were recorded for this clone. Other nucleotide sequences in the sample specify the same CDR3. The V call is TRBV19, the J call TRBJ1-5, with a tentative D call TRBD1 (6 bases). CDR1 is LNHDA, CDR2 SQIVND, per germline (reference sequence). The CDR3 covers 15 residues. V was shortened by 3 bases and J by 4 bases, with 13 bases between the two germline ends. CDR3 loop: CASSIRQGSNQPQHF. The CDR3 nucleotides are TGTGCCAGTAGTATCCGGCAGGGGTCAAATCAGCCCCAGCATTTT.

Remarks on this clone: This CDR3 is also generated by other DNA sequences in the sample. This chain uses TRBV5-1 with TRBJ2-7, with D perhaps matching TRBD2 (6 bases). Germline CDR1 and CDR2: SGHRS and YFSETQ. V was pared by 2 bases and J by 1 base, with 10 bases between. The CDR3 is made up of 14 amino acids. The CDR3 reads CASSLSGGSYEQYF. The CDR3 coding sequence is TGCGCCAGCAGCTTATCTGGGGGGTCCTACGAGCAGTACTTC.

V gene TRBV11-2 combines with J gene TRBJ1-3; the D is unclear. V was shortened by 2 bases and J by 1 base, with 12 bases between the two germline ends. Germline loops: CDR1 SGHAT, CDR2 FQNNGV. This CDR3 has 16 residues. Here the CDR3 reads CASSLNRGGSGNTIYF. The CDR3 region has the DNA TGTGCCAGCAGCTTAAACCGAGGAGGGTCTGGAAACACCATATATTTT.

This rearrangement joins TRBV5-1 to TRBJ2-1, with 7 bases matching TRBD1. The CDR3 is 14 amino acids. From germline, CDR1 is SGHRS and CDR2 YFSETQ. The ends lost 0 bases at V and 8 bases at J; junction bases unmatched: 5. Here the CDR3 DNA reads TGCGCCAGCAGCTTGGCCGACAGGGTCGATGAGCAGTTCTTC. Translated: CASSLADRVDEQFF.

This clone was counted only a few times. V and J are TRBV4-2 and TRBJ2-7; 8 positions match TRBD1. CDR1 and CDR2 (germline): LGHNA, YNFKEQ. The CDR3 is made up of 14 amino acids. Trimming cost V 4 bases and J 4 bases; bases outside gene matches: 6. The CDR3 coding sequence is TGTGCCAGCAGCCTGGAGACAGGGGTGTACGAGCAGTACTTC. It translates to CASSLETGVYEQYF.

In DNA, the CDR3 is TGTGCCAGCAGTGAATGGGGGGGCGAGTATAGGACTGAAGCTTTCTTT. This sequence encodes CASSEWGGEYRTEAFF. V and J are TRBV2 and TRBJ1-1, with D maybe TRBD1 (6 bases). This CDR3 region has 16 residues. Germline V CDR1 and CDR2: SNHLY, FYNNEI. V was clipped by 2 bases and J by 5 bases, with 18 bases between them.

The J gene is TRBJ1-1, the V gene TRBV13; TRBD1 matches 10 bases. Germline V lookup: CDR1 PRHDT, CDR2 FYEKMQ (reference sequence). V dropped 5 bases and J dropped 4; count of bases not matched to a gene: 10. This CDR3 contains 16 residues. In nucleotides, the CDR3 is TGTGCCAGCAGCCGCAAGATAAGGACAGGGGGCACTGAAGCTTTCTTT. Translated: CASSRKIRTGGTEAFF.

This chain links TRBV12-3 or TRBV12-4 with TRBJ1-2, with D possibly matching TRBD1 (6 bases). V was cut by 5 bases and J by 8 bases, with 9 bases left in between. The CDR3 runs to 11 residues. Here the CDR3 reads CASSKTGGYTF. CDR3 coding DNA: TGTGCCAGCAGTAAGACAGGCGGCTACACCTTC.

The chain has TRBV5-4 and TRBJ2-5; 8 bases are a match to TRBD2. J lost 2 bases, V lost 1 base, and 7 bases had no gene match. Germline CDR1 is SGHNT and CDR2 is YYREEE (reference sequence). The CDR3 contains 16 residues. CDR3 DNA sequence: TGTGCCAGCAGCTTGACTTTCACGGGGGGGCAAGAGACCCAGTACTTC. It yields the protein CASSLTFTGGQETQYF.